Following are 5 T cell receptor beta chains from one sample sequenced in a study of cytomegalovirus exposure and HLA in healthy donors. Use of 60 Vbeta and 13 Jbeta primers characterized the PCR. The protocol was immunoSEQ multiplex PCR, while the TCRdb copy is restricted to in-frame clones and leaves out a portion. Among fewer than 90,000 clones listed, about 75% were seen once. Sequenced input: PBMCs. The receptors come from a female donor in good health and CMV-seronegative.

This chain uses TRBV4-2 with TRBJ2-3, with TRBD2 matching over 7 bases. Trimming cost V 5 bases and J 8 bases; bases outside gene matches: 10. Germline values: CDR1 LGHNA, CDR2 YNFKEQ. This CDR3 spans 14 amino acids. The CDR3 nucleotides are TGTGCCAGCAGCGACCGACCTAGCGGCTTTACGCAGTATTTT. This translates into CASSDRPSGFTQYF.

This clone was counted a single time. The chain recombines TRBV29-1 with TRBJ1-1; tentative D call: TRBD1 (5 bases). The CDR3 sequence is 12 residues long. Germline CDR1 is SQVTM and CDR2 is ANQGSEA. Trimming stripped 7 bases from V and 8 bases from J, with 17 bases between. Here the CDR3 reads CSADRGLFEAFF. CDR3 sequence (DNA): TGCAGCGCCGACCGGGGACTTTTCGAAGCTTTCTTT.

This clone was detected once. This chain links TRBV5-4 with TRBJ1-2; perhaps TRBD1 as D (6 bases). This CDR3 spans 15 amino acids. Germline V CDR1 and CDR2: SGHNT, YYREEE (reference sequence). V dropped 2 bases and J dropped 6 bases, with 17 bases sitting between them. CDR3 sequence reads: CASSFQQGRVHGYTF. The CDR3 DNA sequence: TGTGCCAGCAGCTTTCAACAGGGTAGGGTTCATGGCTACACCTTC.

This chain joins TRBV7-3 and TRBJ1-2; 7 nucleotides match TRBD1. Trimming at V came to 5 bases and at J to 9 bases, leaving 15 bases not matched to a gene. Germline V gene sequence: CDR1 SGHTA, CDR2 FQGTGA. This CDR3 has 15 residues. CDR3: CASSPAGGGLFSYTF. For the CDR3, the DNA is TGTGCCAGCAGCCCAGCAGGGGGAGGCCTCTTCAGCTACACCTTC.

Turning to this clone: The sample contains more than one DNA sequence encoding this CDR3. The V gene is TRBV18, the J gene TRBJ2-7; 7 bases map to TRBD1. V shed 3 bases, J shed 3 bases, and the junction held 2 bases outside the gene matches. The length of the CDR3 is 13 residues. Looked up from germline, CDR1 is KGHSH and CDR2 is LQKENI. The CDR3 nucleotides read TGTGCCAGCTCACCGGGGACAGACTACGAGCAGTACTTC. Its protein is CASSPGTDYEQYF.